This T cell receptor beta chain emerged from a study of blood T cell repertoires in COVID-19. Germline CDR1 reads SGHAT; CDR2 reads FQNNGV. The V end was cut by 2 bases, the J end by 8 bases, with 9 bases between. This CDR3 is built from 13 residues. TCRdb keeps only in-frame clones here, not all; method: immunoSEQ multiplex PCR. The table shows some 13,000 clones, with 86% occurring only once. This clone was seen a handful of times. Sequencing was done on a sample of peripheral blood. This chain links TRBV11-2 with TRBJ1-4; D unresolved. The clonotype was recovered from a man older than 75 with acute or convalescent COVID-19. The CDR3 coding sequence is TGTGCCAGCAGCTTAATTTTTTCGGAAAAACTGTTTTTT. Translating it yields CASSLIFSEKLFF.